A selection of T cell receptor beta chains follows, all from one sample in a study of spatial heterogeneity in lung cancer. TCRdb passed the 5' RACE reads through MiXCR, listing each CDR3 protein once. Here the sample spans thousands of distinct CDR3 sequences, 30% to 35% being singletons. Sequenced material: lung tumor tissue, taken at surgery. These receptors came from a male donor with early-stage non-small cell lung cancer. CDR3s include the opening cysteine and the closing phenylalanine or tryptophan. A D gene is named only where the DNA matches it firmly. Size tells how often a clone was seen (once, few, many) or the class of an expanded clone, and some rows leave it out.

d_gene,j_gene,v_gene,abundance,CDR3nt,CDR3aa
TRBD1,TRBJ1-4,TRBV18,few,TGTGCCAGCTCACCACCTCCCCAGGGGGCCGATAATGAAAAACTGTTTTTT,CASSPPPQGADNEKLFF
.,TRBJ1-1,TRBV6-5,.,TGTGCCACGATAAAACAGGGTGCTCATAAGGAAGCTTTCTTT,CATIKQGAHKEAFF
.,TRBJ2-1,TRBV28,.,TGTGCCAGCAGGCCTAGGAGGGGTCCTTTTAATGAGCAGTTCTTC,CASRPRRGPFNEQFF
.,TRBJ2-6,TRBV20-1,.,TGCAGTGCCCCCTTAGGGGTACATGATGGGGCCAACGTCCTGACTTTC,CSAPLGVHDGANVLTF
.,TRBJ2-1,TRBV28,.,TGTGCCAGCAGTTACGACAATGAGCAGTTCTTC,CASSYDNEQFF
.,TRBJ2-3,TRBV6-2/TRBV6-3,large,TGTGCCAGCAGTTCCGCAGATACGCAGTATTTT,CASSSADTQYF
.,TRBJ2-4,TRBV12-3/TRBV12-4,.,TGTGCCAGCAGTTTGGGCCTCAAAACTGGAAACATTCAGTACTTC,CASSLGLKTGNIQYF
.,TRBJ2-3,TRBV20-1,medium-sized,TGCAGTGCTAGATACTCCCTGGGGACAGATACGCAGTATTTT,CSARYSLGTDTQYF
.,TRBJ2-5,TRBV11-2,.,TGTGCCAGCAGCTTAGTCGGGACACCCGCGGGGAAGACCCAGTACTTC,CASSLVGTPAGKTQYF
TRBD2,TRBJ2-7,TRBV29-1,.,TGCAGCGTTAGGACTAGCGGGAGTATACGCTACGAGCAGTACTTC,CSVRTSGSIRYEQYF
.,TRBJ1-6,TRBV28,.,TGTGGCAGCAGTTCCCCCCGGGACAACTCCTATAATTCACCCCTCCACTTT,CGSSSPRDNSYNSPLHF
TRBD2,TRBJ2-1,TRBV9,.,TGTGCCAGCAGCCCCCGGATGACGAGCGGGGGCTACAATGAGCAGTTCTTC,CASSPRMTSGGYNEQFF
.,TRBJ2-1,TRBV2,.,TGTGCCAGCAGTGACGAAATCACTCCCGAGCAGTTCTTC,CASSDEITPEQFF
TRBD1,TRBJ2-7,TRBV27,many,TGTGCCAGCAGCCGGACCGGGACAGCCTACGAGCAGTACTTC,CASSRTGTAYEQYF
.,TRBJ1-5,TRBV7-9,.,TGTGCCAGCAGCCCAGCTGGGGGTCAGCCCCAGCATTTT,CASSPAGGQPQHF
.,TRBJ1-2,TRBV29-1,.,TGCAGCGTTGAAGTGGGTTATGGCTACACCTTC,CSVEVGYGYTF
TRBD1,TRBJ2-5,TRBV10-3,many,TGTGCCATCAGTGTGGGACAGCTCCAAGAGACCCAGTACTTC,CAISVGQLQETQYF
.,TRBJ2-3,TRBV7-9,many,TGTGCCAGCAGCTTAGAGACCGGACCCCCAGATACGCAGTATTTT,CASSLETGPPDTQYF
.,TRBJ2-7,TRBV7-2,few,TGTGCCAGCAGCTTAGTAGGTATACAGAATCTCGAGCAGTACTTC,CASSLVGIQNLEQYF
TRBD1,TRBJ1-4,TRBV20-1,few,TGCAGTGCTAGACCCCCGGGACAGGGGCTGGAACTGTTTTTT,CSARPPGQGLELFF
.,TRBJ1-1,TRBV29-1,.,TGCAGCGTCGGCAAGCTGCTAAGCGCTTTCTTT,CSVGKLLSAFF
TRBD1,TRBJ1-3,TRBV6-1,once,TGTGCCAGCATTCGAGGGGACAGCTCTGGAAACACCATATATTTT,CASIRGDSSGNTIYF
TRBD2,TRBJ2-3,TRBV7-3,many,TGTGCCAGCAGCTCCTCTAGCGGGAGCACAGATACGCAGTATTTT,CASSSSSGSTDTQYF
TRBD1,TRBJ2-1,TRBV29-1,.,TGCAGCGTTGAAGACAGCTCCCGGGACAGGGTAATCAATGAGCAGTTCTTC,CSVEDSSRDRVINEQFF
.,TRBJ1-6,TRBV5-4,few,TGTGCCAGCAGCCCCTCCAGGGATTCACCCCTCCACTTT,CASSPSRDSPLHF
.,TRBJ2-5,TRBV27,many,TGTGCCAGCAGTCAGACTCGGGGGGCAGAGACCCAGTACTTC,CASSQTRGAETQYF
TRBD1,TRBJ1-2,TRBV23-1,.,TGCGCCAGCAGTCAATCGGCCGGGACAGGGGGGAGAGGCTACACCTTC,CASSQSAGTGGRGYTF
.,TRBJ2-2,TRBV27,medium-sized,TGTGCCAGCAGAATGGCTGGGGCGAACACCGGGGAGCTGTTTTTT,CASRMAGANTGELFF
TRBD1,TRBJ1-5,TRBV19,.,TGTGCCAGTAGTATGGGACAGTACAATCAGCCCCAGCATTTT,CASSMGQYNQPQHF
TRBD2,TRBJ2-2,TRBV20-1,many,TGCAGTGCGGGACTAGCGGGGGGCCAGGGCACCGGGGAGCTGTTTTTT,CSAGLAGGQGTGELFF
TRBD2,TRBJ2-5,TRBV5-5,many,TGTGCCAGCAGCTTGGCGCTAGCGGGGGAGACCCAGTACTTC,CASSLALAGETQYF
TRBD1,TRBJ2-7,TRBV20-1,medium-sized,TGCAGTGCCGGACAGGGGGGTTACGAGCAGTACTTC,CSAGQGGYEQYF
.,TRBJ2-7,TRBV5-1,once,TGCGCCAGCGGGGAGGATTACGAGCAGTACTTC,CASGEDYEQYF
.,TRBJ2-4,TRBV28,medium-sized,TGTGCCAGCAGTTTACACACCGTGGGAATTCAGTACTTC,CASSLHTVGIQYF
.,TRBJ2-1,TRBV5-1,medium-sized,TGCGCCAGCAGCTTGGGATCCGGCGGGAAAAATGAGCAGTTCTTC,CASSLGSGGKNEQFF
TRBD1,TRBJ2-5,TRBV20-1,once,TGCAGTGCCACGACAGGGGTCGAGACCCAGTACTTC,CSATTGVETQYF
TRBD2,TRBJ2-1,TRBV7-2,.,TGTGCCAGCAGCCCCCGGGCTAGCGGGAGGAACAATGAGCAGTTCTTC,CASSPRASGRNNEQFF
.,TRBJ2-3,TRBV5-3,medium-sized,TGTGCCAGAAGCGGAACTAGGTTGGGGGGCACAGATACGCAGTATTTT,CARSGTRLGGTDTQYF
.,TRBJ1-5,TRBV7-8,few,TGTGCCAGCAGCCGAAAGGACAGTGCTGGGCCCCAGCATTTT,CASSRKDSAGPQHF
.,TRBJ2-2,TRBV4-3,.,TGCGCCAGCAGCCTGAAACAGGGAGCCGGGGAGCTGTTTTTT,CASSLKQGAGELFF
.,TRBJ1-6,TRBV7-2,medium-sized,TGTGCCAGCAGCTTAGCTGGGAATAATTCACCCCTCCACTTT,CASSLAGNNSPLHF
TRBD2,TRBJ2-2,TRBV7-3,few,TGTGCCAGCAGCTTAGGGGGAGCGGGAAACGCCGGGGAGCTGTTTTTT,CASSLGGAGNAGELFF